This T cell receptor beta chain was observed in a study of CDR3 diversity in severe acne (dated 2019 in TCRdb). The CDR3, from cysteine to phenylalanine, totals 13 residues. The CDR3 DNA has 39 bases and is translated from base 1. V and J lose 6 bases and 7 bases, and a span of 16 bases separates them. CDR1 and CDR2 are drawn from the germline V gene (reference sequence): DFQATT, SNEGSKA. On this clonotype itself: Its specific antigen is unknown. No clone much larger than this one lies a single base away; base qualities are absent.

Receptor libraries were prepared by PCR. Instrument used: Illumina HiSeq 2000. Clones were called with MiXCR by TCRdb after fastp trimmed the public reads at Q25, and only in-frame beta chains were retained. Each entry merges the rows of one CDR3 protein and shows their most common DNA and genes. For this sample there are around 91,000 distinct CDR3 sequences; around 50% appear just once. The top ten hold around 15% of the sample. The sequence is built from TRBV20-1 and TRBJ1-5; no confident D gene assignment can be made. Sample: blood. This TCR was sampled from a male donor in good health, without acne. The CDR3 region reads CSALLGGRQPQHF. DNA sequence: TGCAGTGCCCTATTGGGTGGTCGGCAGCCCCAGCATTTT.